The rows below give T cell receptor beta chains drawn from one sample of a study of T cell repertoires in cytomegalovirus infection. These receptors have no identified antigens. TCRdb analysed the reads with MiXCR anew, one entry per CDR3 protein. Here the sample spans around 430,000 distinct CDR3 sequences, 40% to 50% being singletons. Sequences were derived from cultured PBMCs, sampled from culture after CMV antigen stimulation. The receptors were gathered from a human donor in good health (CMV status not recorded). Some clones in this sample may be carry-over from other donors' samples. CDR3s include the opening cysteine and the closing phenylalanine or tryptophan. A D gene is named only where the DNA matches it firmly. The size of a clone is reported for some rows only, either as once, few or many, or as a class for expanded clones.

CDR3 protein | CDR3 DNA | D gene | V gene | clone size | J gene
CASSQDSSIRETQYF | TGTGCCAGCAGCCAAGATTCATCGATCCGAGAGACCCAGTACTTC | - | TRBV3-1 | - | TRBJ2-5
CASSLRDFIYTEAFF | TGTGCCAGCAGTCTTAGGGATTTCATATACACTGAAGCTTTCTTT | - | TRBV7-8 | few | TRBJ1-1
CASSHTKGDNEKLFF | TGTGCCAGCAGTCATACGAAGGGTGATAATGAAAAACTGTTTTTT | - | TRBV6-5 | few | TRBJ1-4
CASSFLDALVPWNEQFF | TGTGCCAGCAGCTTTTTAGATGCGCTTGTCCCTTGGAATGAGCAGTTCTTC | - | TRBV7-6 | few | TRBJ2-1
CASSLTSGSLSYEQYF | TGTGCCAGCAGCTTAACTAGCGGTTCGCTGTCCTACGAGCAGTACTTC | TRBD2 | TRBV7-2 | few | TRBJ2-7
CATSRGLAGTYEQYF | TGTGCCACCAGCAGAGGACTAGCGGGAACCTACGAGCAGTACTTC | TRBD2 | TRBV15 | few | TRBJ2-7
CASSFLSGGAHEQFF | TGTGCCAGCAGCTTTCTTAGCGGGGGGGCCCATGAGCAGTTCTTC | TRBD2 | TRBV7-4 | few | TRBJ2-1
CAISEGAGMTANVRHTF | TGTGCCATCAGTGAGGGGGCCGGAATGACAGCGAACGTACGGCACACCTTC | - | TRBV10-3 | few | TRBJ1-2
CASSGQRGGGDTQYF | TGTGCCAGCAGCGGGCAGCGGGGAGGAGGAGATACGCAGTATTTT | TRBD2 | TRBV7-2 | - | TRBJ2-3
CASRTPNYGYTF | TGTGCCAGCAGGACTCCTAACTATGGCTACACCTTC | - | TRBV27 | once | TRBJ1-2
CASSPKIGENTEAFF | TGTGCCAGCAGCCCAAAGATCGGGGAGAACACTGAAGCTTTCTTT | - | TRBV7-6 | few | TRBJ1-1
CASRKLAGETDTQYF | TGTGCCAGTAGAAAACTAGCGGGAGAGACAGATACGCAGTATTTT | TRBD2 | TRBV19 | - | TRBJ2-3
CASSLLGLAGHEQFF | TGTGCCAGCAGCTTACTTGGGCTAGCGGGGCATGAGCAGTTCTTC | TRBD2 | TRBV7-9 | - | TRBJ2-1
CASTGLAGVSEQYF | TGTGCCAGCACGGGACTAGCGGGGGTCTCCGAGCAGTACTTC | TRBD2 | TRBV28 | few | TRBJ2-7
CAIQETQYF | TGTGCCATTCAAGAGACCCAGTACTTC | - | TRBV7-9 | - | TRBJ2-5
CARSPGPMNTEAFF | TGTGCCAGGTCCCCGGGACCCATGAACACTGAAGCTTTCTTT | - | TRBV6-1 | - | TRBJ1-1
CASSPTSFAGETQYF | TGTGCCAGCAGTCCGACTAGTTTCGCGGGAGAGACCCAGTACTTC | - | TRBV6-8 | - | TRBJ2-5
CATSILGGTGNTIYF | TGTGCCACCAGCATCCTGGGGGGCACTGGAAACACCATATATTTT | - | TRBV15 | - | TRBJ1-3
CASSWDGSNQPQHF | TGTGCCAGCAGTTGGGACGGTAGCAATCAGCCCCAGCATTTT | - | TRBV12-3/TRBV12-4 | few | TRBJ1-5
CASSLWLAIPGELFF | TGTGCCAGCAGCTTGTGGTTGGCTATTCCCGGGGAGCTGTTTTTT | - | TRBV7-2 | - | TRBJ2-2
CASSYSNSGGNGYGYTF | TGTGCCAGCAGTTACTCAAATAGCGGGGGCAATGGCTATGGCTACACCTTC | - | TRBV6-5 | - | TRBJ1-2
CASSLGAYAEAFF | TGTGCCAGCAGCTTAGGGGCATACGCTGAAGCTTTCTTT | - | TRBV7-2 | few | TRBJ1-1
CATSRSGTGSSGNTIYF | TGTGCCACCAGCAGATCCGGGACAGGGTCCTCTGGAAACACCATATATTTT | TRBD1 | TRBV15 | - | TRBJ1-3
CASSQSNVGTGAFF | TGCGCCAGCAGCCAATCCAACGTGGGAACTGGAGCTTTCTTT | - | TRBV4-1 | - | TRBJ1-1
CASTDPARRDSTSYNEQFF | TGTGCCAGCACGGACCCGGCCCGCCGGGACTCAACATCCTACAATGAGCAGTTCTTC | - | TRBV6-2/TRBV6-3 | - | TRBJ2-1
CASNIGGSNQPQHF | TGTGCCAGCAACATAGGGGGTAGCAATCAGCCCCAGCATTTT | - | TRBV6-1 | few | TRBJ1-5
CASSLARGSAQYF | TGTGCCAGCAGCTTAGCGCGGGGTTCCGCTCAGTACTTC | - | TRBV7-8 | many | TRBJ2-4
CASSWTGGFFNEQFF | TGCGCCAGCAGCTGGACAGGGGGCTTTTTCAATGAGCAGTTCTTC | TRBD1 | TRBV4-1 | - | TRBJ2-1
CASKPPGQGFTGELFF | TGTGCCAGCAAACCTCCGGGACAGGGCTTCACCGGGGAGCTGTTTTTT | TRBD1 | TRBV12-3/TRBV12-4 | once | TRBJ2-2
CASSLVAPGGPYNEQFF | TGTGCCAGCAGCTTAGTTGCTCCAGGGGGCCCCTACAATGAGCAGTTCTTC | TRBD1 | TRBV11-3 | few | TRBJ2-1
CASSFRTDSYEQYF | TGTGCCAGCAGCTTTCGGACGGACTCCTACGAGCAGTACTTC | - | TRBV5-5 | few | TRBJ2-7
CASSLEGQQETQYF | TGCGCCAGCAGCTTGGAGGGACAGCAAGAGACCCAGTACTTC | TRBD1 | TRBV5-1 | - | TRBJ2-5
CASSLVGEANYGYTF | TGTGCCAGCAGCTTAGTAGGGGAAGCTAACTATGGCTACACCTTC | - | TRBV7-9 | - | TRBJ1-2
CASSLGGTPGLVIDTQYF | TGTGCCAGCAGCTTAGGCGGCACACCGGGACTAGTGATAGATACGCAGTATTTT | TRBD2 | TRBV7-2 | many | TRBJ2-3
CASRTSGQTEAFF | TGTGCCAGCAGGACCTCGGGGCAGACTGAAGCTTTCTTT | - | TRBV12-3/TRBV12-4 | - | TRBJ1-1
CASSLNREREQYF | TGTGCCAGCAGCTTAAACAGGGAGAGAGAGCAGTACTTC | - | TRBV7-8 | few | TRBJ2-7
CATSDPTKHRGRRGNEQFF | TGTGCCACCAGTGATCCCACCAAGCACAGGGGGCGAAGGGGCAATGAGCAGTTCTTC | TRBD1 | TRBV24-1 | - | TRBJ2-1
CSASLTAYEQYF | TGCAGTGCTAGTTTAACTGCGTACGAGCAGTACTTC | - | TRBV20-1 | once | TRBJ2-7
CASSKSRVHEQYF | TGTGCCAGCAGTAAAAGCAGGGTCCACGAGCAGTACTTC | - | TRBV27 | - | TRBJ2-7
CSASTGLGGEAFF | TGCAGTGCCTCGACAGGTTTAGGGGGTGAAGCTTTCTTT | - | TRBV20-1 | - | TRBJ1-1
CASSPRDSYTEAFF | TGTGCCAGCAGCCCACGGGACAGTTACACTGAAGCTTTCTTT | TRBD1 | TRBV7-2 | many | TRBJ1-1
CASSPRRGTGGQYNEQFF | TGTGCCAGCAGCCCACGCCGCGGGACAGGGGGCCAGTACAATGAGCAGTTCTTC | TRBD1 | TRBV7-2 | many | TRBJ2-1